The T cell receptor beta chain described here comes from a study of T-cell memory formation after mild COVID-19. Study in general: Clustering of TCRs was largely donor specific.

This clonotype was detected only a few times. What it binds is unknown. Study-level points and caveats: Shrinking CD4+ clones were chiefly CM and EM; CD8+ ones were chiefly EMRA.

TCR alpha and TCR beta cDNA libraries carrying sample barcodes and UMIs were produced by 5'RACE using constant-segment primers. Via MiXCR, TCRdb re-called the 5' RACE reads, giving one row per CDR3 protein. This table has roughly 100,000 distinct CDR3 sequences, 9.5% to 15% appearing once. Germline CDR1 reads SGHNT; CDR2 reads YENEEA. This CDR3 has 15 residues. The V end was cut by 3 bases, the J end by 2 bases, with 14 bases between. Material for sequencing was PBMCs or a T cell subset sorted from them (not recorded which). This TCR came from an adult woman who had mild COVID-19 (a few samples of this study predate the infection). Cell type and time point are not known. V gene TRBV11-3 combines with J gene TRBJ2-7, with TRBD2 as a possible D gene (6 bases). The CDR3 region is CASSFWGGGAYEQYF. In nucleotides, the CDR3 is TGTGCCAGCAGCTTCTGGGGAGGAGGGGCCTACGAGCAGTACTTC.